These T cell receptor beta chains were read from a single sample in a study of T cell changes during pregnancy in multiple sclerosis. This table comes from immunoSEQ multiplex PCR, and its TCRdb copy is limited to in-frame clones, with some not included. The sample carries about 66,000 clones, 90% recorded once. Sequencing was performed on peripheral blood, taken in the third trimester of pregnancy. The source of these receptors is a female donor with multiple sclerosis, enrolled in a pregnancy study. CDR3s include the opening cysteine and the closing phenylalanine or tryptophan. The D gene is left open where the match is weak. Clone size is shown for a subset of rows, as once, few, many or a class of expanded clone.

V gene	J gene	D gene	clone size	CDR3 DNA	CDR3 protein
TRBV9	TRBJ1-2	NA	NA	TGTGCCAGCAGCACCGGGGGTGACTACACCTTC	CASSTGGDYTF
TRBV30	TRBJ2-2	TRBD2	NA	TGTGCCTGGAGTCCTGGTCGGACTAGCGGGGTAAACACCGGGGAGCTGTTTTTT	CAWSPGRTSGVNTGELFF
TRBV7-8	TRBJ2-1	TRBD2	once	TGTGCCAGCAGGAGCGGGAGGGATGAGCAGTTCTTC	CASRSGRDEQFF
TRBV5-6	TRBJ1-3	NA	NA	TGTGCCAGCAGCTTGGGACAGGCAGTAACTGGAAACACCATATATTTT	CASSLGQAVTGNTIYF
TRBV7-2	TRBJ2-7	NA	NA	TGTGCCAGCAGCTTAGCAATTTCACTCGAGCAGTACTTC	CASSLAISLEQYF
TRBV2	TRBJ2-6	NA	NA	TGTGCCAGAGCTCCTACAGGGCCTGGGGCCAACGTCCTGACTTTC	CARAPTGPGANVLTF
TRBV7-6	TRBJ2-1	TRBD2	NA	TGTGCCAGCAGCTTATCGCTAGCGGGAGTTAATGAGCAGTTCTTC	CASSLSLAGVNEQFF
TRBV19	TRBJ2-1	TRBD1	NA	TGTGCCAGTAGCCGAAAGATACTACAGGGGGCGAGCCTGGCCCCCCAGTTCTTC	CASSRKILQGASLAPQFF
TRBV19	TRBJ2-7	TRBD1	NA	TGTGCCAGTAGTATAGTCGGGACAGCCTACGAGCAGTACTTC	CASSIVGTAYEQYF
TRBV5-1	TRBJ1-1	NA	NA	TGCGCCAGCAGCCTGGCGGTGAGTTCTCCTGAAGCTTTCTTT	CASSLAVSSPEAFF
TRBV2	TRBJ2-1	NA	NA	TGTGCCAGCAGTGAGGGCGGGATGAATGAGCAGTTCTTC	CASSEGGMNEQFF
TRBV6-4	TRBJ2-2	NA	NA	TGTGCCAGCAGTGACTCCGAGGGGGCCGGGGGCACCGGGGAGCTGTTTTTT	CASSDSEGAGGTGELFF
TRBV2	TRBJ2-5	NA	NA	TGTGCCAGCAGTGAAGGTGCTTACGTGGGGGCCGCCGGGGAGACCCAGTACTTC	CASSEGAYVGAAGETQYF
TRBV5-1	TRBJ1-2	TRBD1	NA	TGCGCCAGCAGCTATACTTCAGGGGGCGGCTATGGCTACACCTTC	CASSYTSGGGYGYTF
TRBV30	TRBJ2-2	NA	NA	TGTGCCTGGAGAAGAGGGATTTACACCGGGGAGCTGTTTTTT	CAWRRGIYTGELFF
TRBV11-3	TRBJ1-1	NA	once	TGTGCCAGCAGCTTAGATGCGGGAACTGAAGCTTTCTTT	CASSLDAGTEAFF
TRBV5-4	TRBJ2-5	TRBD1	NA	TGTGCCAGCAGCACCTGGACAGGGGAGACCCAGTACTTC	CASSTWTGETQYF
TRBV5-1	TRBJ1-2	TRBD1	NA	TGCGCCAGCAGCCCAGGGACAGACTTCTATGGCTACACCTTC	CASSPGTDFYGYTF
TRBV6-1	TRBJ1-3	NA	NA	TGTGCCAGCAGTGACCCCTTAAACACCATATATTTT	CASSDPLNTIYF
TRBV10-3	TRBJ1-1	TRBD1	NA	TGTGCCATCAGGGGAACGACAGGGGAGGACACTGAAGCTTTCTTT	CAIRGTTGEDTEAFF
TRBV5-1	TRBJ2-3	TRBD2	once	TGCGCCAGCTCCTACGGGGGGATCAACACAGATACGCAGTATTTT	CASSYGGINTDTQYF
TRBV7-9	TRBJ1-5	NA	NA	TGTGCCAGCAGCCCCCGGGGGGCTCTGGAGCCCCAGCATTTT	CASSPRGALEPQHF
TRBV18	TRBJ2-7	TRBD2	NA	TGTGCCAGCTCACCACCGAGTCTAGCGGGGACTTTTTCCGAGCAGTACTTC	CASSPPSLAGTFSEQYF
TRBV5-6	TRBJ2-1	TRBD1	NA	TGTGCCAGCAGCAGGACAGGCGATGCGACGATCCACAATGAGCAGTTCTTC	CASSRTGDATIHNEQFF
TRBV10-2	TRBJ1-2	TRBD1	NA	TGCGCCAGCGGACAGGGCCGTAGCTATGGCTACACCTTC	CASGQGRSYGYTF
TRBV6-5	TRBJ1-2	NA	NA	TGTGCCAGCAGCCACCCTGGACAGCCATATGGCTACACCTTC	CASSHPGQPYGYTF
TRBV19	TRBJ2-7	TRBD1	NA	TGTGCCAGTAGTATAGCCGGACAGGGGATCTACGAGCAGTACTTC	CASSIAGQGIYEQYF
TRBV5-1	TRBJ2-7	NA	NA	TGCGCCAGCAGCTTTTGGCAGGGCAGCGAGCAGTACTTC	CASSFWQGSEQYF
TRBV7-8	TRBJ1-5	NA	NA	TGTGCCAGCAGCTTTCAGAATAACAATCAGCCCCAGCATTTT	CASSFQNNNQPQHF